The clone carrying this T cell receptor beta chain was found many times. The antigen remains undetermined. For TCR beta, libraries came from iRepertoire HTBI primers and Arm-PCR of CDR3 regions. TCRdb used MiXCR to reprocess the multiplex PCR reads, holding one entry per CDR3 protein. There are hundreds of thousands of distinct CDR3 sequences in the sample; around a sixth occur only once, and about 20% lies in the top ten. These data are taken from a study of regulatory T cells in long-lasting Graves disease. Deletions cut 6 bases from V and 0 bases from J, with 15 bases between. The CDR3 contains 15 residues. Looked up from germline, CDR1 is MNHEY and CDR2 is SMNVEV (reference sequence). Study-level points and caveats: Persistent disease samples used TRBV28, TRBJ1-2 and TRBJ2-5 preferentially. The study found lower TCR diversity in persistent Graves' patients than in newly diagnosed ones.

Time point denoted: newly diagnosed GD, antithyroid drugs for less than 3 months. From RNA extracted from PBMCs, the TCR library was made. The diagnosis of Graves' disease used American Thyroid Association guidelines. As collected, the peripheral blood samples measured 7 to 9.5 milliliters each and went into EDTA tubes. This clonotype was sampled from a female donor with Graves disease. The gene calls are TRBV27 and TRBJ2-7; unclear D gene. The material sequenced was peripheral blood mononuclear cells (PBMCs), taken at new diagnosis, from a patient treated with antithyroid drugs. In DNA, the CDR3 is TGTGCCAGCAGCTGGGGTATAGATAGCTCCTACGAGCAGTACTTC. It specifies CASSWGIDSSYEQYF.